This is a list of T cell receptor beta chains from one sample in a study of post-analysis software for immune sequencing data. From the PCR reads, TCRdb called clonotypes with MiXCR, one entry per CDR3 protein. The profile shows hundreds of thousands of distinct CDR3 sequences, 59% of them singletons. Sequencing was performed on blood. These receptor sequences come from a girl aged 2-10 years with multiple sclerosis. Both conserved end residues are part of each CDR3. The D gene is left open where the match is weak. Clone size is given for some rows only: seen once, a few or many times, or a class if the clone is expanded.

NA | TRBJ1-5 | TRBD1 | TRBV27 | TGTGCCAGCAGTCCATCGGACAGGGCCCGCAATCAGCCCCAGCATTTT | CASSPSDRARNQPQHF
NA | TRBJ2-3 | NA | TRBV5-1 | TGCGCCAGCAGCAGCTCTTCGGGGTTCTGGACACTTAGCACAGATACGCAGTATTTT | CASSSSSGFWTLSTDTQYF
NA | TRBJ2-5 | NA | TRBV7-2 | TGTGCCAGCAGCAGGGCGGTAGAGACCCAGTACTTC | CASSRAVETQYF
few | TRBJ2-7 | NA | TRBV7-9 | TGTGCCAGCAGCTTTGATACAGCGGGCGAGCAGTACTTC | CASSFDTAGEQYF
NA | TRBJ2-7 | TRBD1 | TRBV5-1 | TGCGCCAGCAGCGACCGGGACAGGGGGATAACGGGGTACGAGCAGTACTTC | CASSDRDRGITGYEQYF
NA | TRBJ2-7 | TRBD1 | TRBV12-3/TRBV12-4 | TGTGCCAGCAGTTTTTCTCGGGACAGGGGGAACGAGCAGTACTTC | CASSFSRDRGNEQYF
NA | TRBJ2-3 | NA | TRBV12-3/TRBV12-4 | TGTGCCAGCAGTTTTAAGGCCGGAGAGGGAGCGAATACGCAGTATTTT | CASSFKAGEGANTQYF
few | TRBJ2-5 | TRBD2 | TRBV12-3/TRBV12-4 | TGTGCCAGCAGGCGGGGGGCCCAAGAGACCCAGTACTTC | CASRRGAQETQYF
NA | TRBJ2-2 | TRBD1 | TRBV6-1 | TGTGCCAGCAGTGAGGACAGGACGGGCCTAGGGGAGCTGTTTTTT | CASSEDRTGLGELFF
NA | TRBJ2-1 | NA | TRBV6-5 | TGTGCCAGCAGTTACGGACGCCGTTTGAACAATGAGCAGTTCTTC | CASSYGRRLNNEQFF
few | TRBJ2-1 | TRBD2 | TRBV20-1 | TGCAGTGCTCCCGTGACTAGCGGGAGGGCCAATGAGCAGTTCTTC | CSAPVTSGRANEQFF
NA | TRBJ2-5 | NA | TRBV10-2 | TGCGCCAGCAGGCCAGCGGGTGGGGAGACCCAGTACTTC | CASRPAGGETQYF
NA | TRBJ2-4 | NA | TRBV4-1 | TGCGCCAGCAGCCAAGATCAGGGGGGGCCGGGAGCCAAAAACATTCAGTACTTC | CASSQDQGGPGAKNIQYF
NA | TRBJ2-3 | NA | TRBV5-1 | TGCGCCAGCAGGACCGATGGGGCAGCAAGCACAGATACGCAGTATTTT | CASRTDGAASTDTQYF
NA | TRBJ1-1 | TRBD1 | TRBV4-3 | TGCGCCAGCAGCCCAGACGGTTTAGGGGGCGAGGATGAAGCTTTCTTT | CASSPDGLGGEDEAFF
NA | TRBJ2-3 | TRBD1 | TRBV24-1 | TGTGCCACCAGAGACCCCGGGACAGGCACCGGCACAGATACGCAGTATTTT | CATRDPGTGTGTDTQYF
NA | TRBJ2-1 | NA | TRBV11-2 | TGTGCCAGCAGCTCCGTGGGGGAAGTGAGTGAGCAGTTCTTC | CASSSVGEVSEQFF
NA | TRBJ2-5 | NA | TRBV3-1 | TGTGCCAGCAGCCAAAAAGGGGGGTGGGAGACCCAGTACTTC | CASSQKGGWETQYF
NA | TRBJ2-4 | NA | TRBV5-6 | TGTGCCAGCAGCATTACGGGGGTAAAAAACATTCAGTACTTC | CASSITGVKNIQYF
NA | TRBJ2-1 | TRBD2 | TRBV6-6 | TGTGCCAGCAGTGATTGGACTAGCGGGAGAAACAATGAGCAGTTCTTC | CASSDWTSGRNNEQFF
NA | TRBJ2-1 | TRBD2 | TRBV6-5 | TGTGCCAGCAGTTACACGGGACTAGCGGATAATGAGCAGTTCTTC | CASSYTGLADNEQFF
NA | TRBJ2-3 | NA | TRBV20-1 | TGCAATGCTGCAACAGATACGCAGTATTTT | CNAATDTQYF